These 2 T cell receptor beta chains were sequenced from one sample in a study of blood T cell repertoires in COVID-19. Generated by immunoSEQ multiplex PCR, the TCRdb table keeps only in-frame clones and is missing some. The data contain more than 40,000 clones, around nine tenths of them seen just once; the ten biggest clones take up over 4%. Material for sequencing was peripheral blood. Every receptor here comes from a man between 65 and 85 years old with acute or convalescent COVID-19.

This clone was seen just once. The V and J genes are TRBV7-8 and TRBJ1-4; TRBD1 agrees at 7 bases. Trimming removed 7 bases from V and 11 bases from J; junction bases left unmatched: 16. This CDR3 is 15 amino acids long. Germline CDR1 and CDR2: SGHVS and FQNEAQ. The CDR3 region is CASTLRGQSIGKLFF. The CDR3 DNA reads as TGTGCCAGCACCTTGCGGGGACAGTCTATCGGGAAACTGTTTTTT.

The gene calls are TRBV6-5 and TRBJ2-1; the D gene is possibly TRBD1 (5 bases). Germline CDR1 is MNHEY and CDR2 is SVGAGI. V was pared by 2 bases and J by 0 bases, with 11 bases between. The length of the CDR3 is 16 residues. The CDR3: CASSYDRSSSYNEQFF. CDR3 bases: TGTGCCAGCAGTTACGACAGATCTAGCTCCTACAATGAGCAGTTCTTC.